These T cell receptor beta chains were read from a single sample in a study of shared clonotypes between healthy human individuals. Data came from immunoSEQ multiplex PCR; TCRdb stores just in-frame clones and leaves some out. The table includes hundreds of thousands of clones, around 96% detected once. Source material: naive CD8+ T cells sorted from blood. The receptors originated from a woman between 25 and 40 years old in good health. The CDR3 runs from the conserved cysteine through the conserved F or W. Fields, in order: V gene, D gene, J gene, clone size, CDR3 protein, CDR3 DNA. The D gene is left open where the match is weak. Rows may omit the clone size; those that give it use once, few, many or a size class.

TRBV29-1	-	TRBJ2-2	-	CSAGDTLAGELFF	TGCAGCGCAGGGGACACCTTGGCCGGGGAGCTGTTTTTT
TRBV4-1	TRBD2	TRBJ2-1	-	CASSQSPSGSNNEQFF	TGCGCCAGCAGCCAAAGCCCTAGCGGGAGTAACAATGAGCAGTTCTTC
TRBV5-6	TRBD2	TRBJ2-7	-	CASSPGLAGGYEQYF	TGTGCCAGCAGCCCGGGACTAGCGGGCGGTTACGAGCAGTACTTC
TRBV7-3	-	TRBJ2-3	-	CASSKTRGSTDTQYF	TGTGCCAGCAGCAAGACCCGGGGGAGCACAGATACGCAGTATTTT
TRBV7-2	-	TRBJ1-4	-	CASSAGDLRVNEKLFF	TGTGCCAGCAGCGCCGGAGATTTGAGGGTAAACGAAAAACTGTTTTTT
TRBV28	-	TRBJ1-2	once	CASSLLGLDLGYTF	TGTGCCAGCAGTCTACTAGGACTGGACCTGGGCTACACCTTC
TRBV27	-	TRBJ2-1	-	CASSFFGNNEQFF	TGTGCCAGCAGTTTTTTCGGAAACAATGAGCAGTTCTTC
TRBV13	TRBD2	TRBJ2-2	-	CASSLGSSGITGELFF	TGTGCCAGCAGCCTAGGCTCCAGCGGGATTACCGGGGAGCTGTTTTTT
TRBV27	-	TRBJ1-1	-	CASSLWGRATEAFF	TGTGCCAGCAGTTTATGGGGCAGGGCGACTGAAGCTTTCTTT
TRBV11-2	TRBD2	TRBJ2-1	-	CASSLVLAEYNEQFF	TGTGCCAGCAGCTTAGTACTAGCGGAATACAATGAGCAGTTCTTC
TRBV11-2	TRBD1	TRBJ2-1	-	CASSFSGTGGYEQFF	TGTGCCAGCAGCTTCTCCGGGACAGGGGGCTATGAGCAGTTCTTC
TRBV5-6	-	TRBJ1-2	-	CASSLGSGFGYGYTF	TGTGCCAGCAGCTTGGGTTCAGGGTTTGGGTATGGCTACACCTTC
TRBV5-6	TRBD2	TRBJ2-5	-	CASSFSGMGETQYF	TGTGCCAGCAGCTTTAGCGGGATGGGCGAGACCCAGTACTTC
TRBV28	-	TRBJ2-1	-	CASSLSGLNEQFF	TGTGCCAGCAGTTTATCGGGCCTAAATGAGCAGTTCTTC
TRBV5-6	-	TRBJ1-1	-	CASSLGVNTEAFF	TGTGCCAGCAGCTTGGGGGTGAACACTGAAGCTTTCTTT
TRBV28	-	TRBJ2-5	-	CASSPRAGPTQYF	TGTGCCAGCAGTCCCCGGGCGGGTCCGACCCAGTACTTC
TRBV29-1	-	TRBJ2-7	-	CSVEQAYEQYF	TGCAGCGTTGAGCAGGCCTACGAGCAGTACTTC
TRBV6-5	-	TRBJ1-5	-	CACRWGDSNQPQHF	TGTGCCTGCCGCTGGGGGGATAGCAATCAGCCCCAGCATTTT
TRBV19	-	TRBJ2-1	-	CASSIGLRREQFF	TGTGCCAGTAGTATCGGACTCCGGAGGGAGCAGTTCTTC
TRBV14	TRBD1	TRBJ2-7	-	CASSQDRDRVYEQYF	TGTGCCAGCAGCCAAGACCGGGACAGGGTCTACGAGCAGTACTTC
TRBV28	-	TRBJ2-2	-	CASSFSVQGNTGELFF	TGTGCCAGCAGTTTCAGTGTTCAGGGGAACACCGGGGAGCTGTTTTTT
TRBV28	-	TRBJ2-7	-	CASCWGRGIDYEQYF	TGTGCCAGCTGTTGGGGGCGGGGGATCGACTACGAGCAGTACTTC
TRBV6-5	-	TRBJ2-7	-	CASRLSTSNSYEQYF	TGTGCCAGCAGACTCTCGACTAGTAATTCCTACGAGCAGTACTTC
TRBV7-9	-	TRBJ2-1	-	CASSFLAGTYNEQFF	TGTGCCAGCAGCTTCCTAGCAGGGACCTACAATGAGCAGTTCTTC
TRBV5-1	TRBD2	TRBJ2-1	once	CASSLGLAGFNEQFF	TGCGCCAGCAGCTTGGGGCTAGCGGGATTCAATGAGCAGTTCTTC
TRBV7-9	-	TRBJ2-7	-	CASSFKGEGQYF	TGTGCCAGCAGCTTCAAAGGAGAAGGGCAGTACTTC
TRBV27	-	TRBJ1-5	-	CASSLYGYQPQHF	TGTGCCAGCAGTTTATACGGTTATCAGCCCCAGCATTTT